This T cell receptor beta chain is drawn from a study of T cells in Graves' hyperthyroidism and ophthalmopathy. This clonotype was seen repeatedly, ten times or more. Its antigen is unidentified. Germline loops: CDR1 LNHNV, CDR2 YYDKDF (reference sequence). Unmatched junction bases numbered 2, after V lost 1 base and J lost 2 bases. CDR3 size: 16 residues. Lactation, pregnancy, other autoimmune disease or uncontrolled infection excluded patients. Diagnostic assessment was based on clinical symptoms, serum thyroxine and TRAb, thyroid ultrasound and orbital computed tomography. Study conclusions and caveats: Among thyroid clonotypes expanded above 0.001, most also appeared in blood. By a 13 V-J model, ophthalmopathy was set apart from stable hyperthyroidism.

RNA transcripts gave rise to amplified TCR beta CDR3 regions. TCR CDR3 regions were first amplified by RT-PCR with HTBI primers. TCRdb passed the multiplex PCR reads through MiXCR, listing each CDR3 protein once. This sample yields around 620,000 distinct CDR3 sequences, of which approximately 44% are seen a single time; 15% to 20% belongs to the top ten. The sequence came from an adult woman with Graves' disease, either hyperthyroidism or ophthalmopathy (not recorded which). The chain uses TRBV15 and TRBJ2-2, with TRBD2 matching 9 bases. The sample consisted of peripheral blood or thyroid tissue (not recorded which). CDR3 sequence: CATSRGLAGNTGELFF. Here the CDR3 DNA reads TGTGCCACCAGCAGAGGGCTAGCGGGAAACACCGGGGAGCTGTTTTTT.